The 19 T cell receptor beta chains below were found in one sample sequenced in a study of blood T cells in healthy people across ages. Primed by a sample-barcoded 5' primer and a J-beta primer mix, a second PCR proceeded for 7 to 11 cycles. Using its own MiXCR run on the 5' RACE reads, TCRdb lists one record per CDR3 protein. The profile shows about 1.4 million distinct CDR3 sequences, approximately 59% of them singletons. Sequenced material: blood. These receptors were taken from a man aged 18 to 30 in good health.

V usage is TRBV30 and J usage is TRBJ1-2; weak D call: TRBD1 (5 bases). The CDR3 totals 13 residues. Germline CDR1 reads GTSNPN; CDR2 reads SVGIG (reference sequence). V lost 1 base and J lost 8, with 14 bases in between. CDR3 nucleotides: TGTGCCTGGAGTGAACAGGCGGGGAACGGCTACACCTTC. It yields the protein CAWSEQAGNGYTF.

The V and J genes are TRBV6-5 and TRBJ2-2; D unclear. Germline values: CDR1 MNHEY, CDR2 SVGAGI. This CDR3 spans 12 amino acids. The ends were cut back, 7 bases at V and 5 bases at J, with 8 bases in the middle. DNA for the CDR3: TGTGCCAGCAAGGAAGAGACCGGGGAGCTGTTTTTT. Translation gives CASKEETGELFF.

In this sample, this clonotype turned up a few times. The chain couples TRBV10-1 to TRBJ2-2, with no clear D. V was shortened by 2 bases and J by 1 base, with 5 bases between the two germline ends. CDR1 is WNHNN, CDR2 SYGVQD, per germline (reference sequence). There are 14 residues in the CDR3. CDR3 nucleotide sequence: TGCGCCAGCAGTGAGACAGTGAACACCGGGGAGCTGTTTTTT. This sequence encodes CASSETVNTGELFF.

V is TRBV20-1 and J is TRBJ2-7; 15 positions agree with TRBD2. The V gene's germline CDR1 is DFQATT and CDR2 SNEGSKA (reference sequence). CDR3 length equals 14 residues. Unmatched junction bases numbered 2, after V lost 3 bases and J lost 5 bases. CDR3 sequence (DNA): TGCAGTGCTAGGGGACTAGCGGGAGGCCACGAGCAGTACTTC. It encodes CSARGLAGGHEQYF.

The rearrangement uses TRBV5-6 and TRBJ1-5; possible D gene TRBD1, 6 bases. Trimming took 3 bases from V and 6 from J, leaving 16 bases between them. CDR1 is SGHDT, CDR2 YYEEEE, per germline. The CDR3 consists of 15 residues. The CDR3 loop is CASSSWEGGTQPQHF. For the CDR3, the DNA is TGTGCCAGCAGCTCCTGGGAGGGGGGCACTCAGCCCCAGCATTTT.

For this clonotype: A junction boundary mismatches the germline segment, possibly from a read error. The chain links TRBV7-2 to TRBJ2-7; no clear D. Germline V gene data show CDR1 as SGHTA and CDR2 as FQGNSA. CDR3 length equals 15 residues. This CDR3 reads CASSLAPESSYEQYF. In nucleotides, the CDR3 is TGTGCCAGCAGCTTAGCGCCTGAGAGCTCCTACGAGCAATACTTC.

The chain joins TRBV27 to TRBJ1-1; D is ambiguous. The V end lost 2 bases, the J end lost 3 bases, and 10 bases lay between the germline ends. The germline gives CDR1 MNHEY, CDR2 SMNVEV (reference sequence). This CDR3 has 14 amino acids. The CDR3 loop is CASSLIGSHTEAFF. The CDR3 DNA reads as TGTGCCAGCAGTTTAATAGGGTCCCACACTGAAGCTTTCTTT.

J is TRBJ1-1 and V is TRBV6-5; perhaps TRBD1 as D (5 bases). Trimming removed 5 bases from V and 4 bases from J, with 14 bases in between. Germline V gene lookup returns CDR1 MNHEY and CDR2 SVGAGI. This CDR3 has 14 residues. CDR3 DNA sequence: TGTGCCAGCAGTGATCGGCAGGGAGGCACTGAAGCTTTCTTT. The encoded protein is CASSDRQGGTEAFF.

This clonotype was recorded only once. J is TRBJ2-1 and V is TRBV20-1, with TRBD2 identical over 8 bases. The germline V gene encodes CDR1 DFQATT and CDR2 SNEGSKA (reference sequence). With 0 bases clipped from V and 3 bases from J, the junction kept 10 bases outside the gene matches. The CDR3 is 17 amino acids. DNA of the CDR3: TGCAGTGCTAGAGATCCAATAGGTAGCGGGGACTACAATGAGCAGTTCTTC. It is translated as CSARDPIGSGDYNEQFF.

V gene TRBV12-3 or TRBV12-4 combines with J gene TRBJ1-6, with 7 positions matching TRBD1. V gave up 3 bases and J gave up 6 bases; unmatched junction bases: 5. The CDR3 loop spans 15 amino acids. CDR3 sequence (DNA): TGTGCCAGCAGTTTCGGACAGGCCCTTAATTCACCCCTCCACTTT. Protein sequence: CASSFGQALNSPLHF.

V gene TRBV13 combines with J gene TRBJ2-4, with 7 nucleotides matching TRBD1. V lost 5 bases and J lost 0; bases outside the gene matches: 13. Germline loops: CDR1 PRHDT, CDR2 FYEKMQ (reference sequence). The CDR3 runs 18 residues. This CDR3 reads CASSHGTAGSLAKNIQYF. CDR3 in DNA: TGTGCCAGCAGCCACGGGACAGCCGGTTCCTTAGCCAAAAACATTCAGTACTTC.

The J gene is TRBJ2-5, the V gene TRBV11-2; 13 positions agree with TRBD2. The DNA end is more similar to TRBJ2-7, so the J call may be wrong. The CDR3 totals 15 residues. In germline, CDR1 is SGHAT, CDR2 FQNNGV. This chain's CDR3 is CASSSGTSGVYEQYF. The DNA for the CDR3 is TGTGCCAGCAGCTCCGGGACTAGCGGGGTTTACGAGCAGTACTTC.

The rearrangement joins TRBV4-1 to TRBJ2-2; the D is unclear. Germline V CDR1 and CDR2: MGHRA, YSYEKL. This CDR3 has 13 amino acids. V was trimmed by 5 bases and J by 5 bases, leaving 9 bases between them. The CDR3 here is CASSGSATGELFF. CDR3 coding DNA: TGCGCCAGCAGCGGCTCTGCTACCGGGGAGCTGTTTTTT.

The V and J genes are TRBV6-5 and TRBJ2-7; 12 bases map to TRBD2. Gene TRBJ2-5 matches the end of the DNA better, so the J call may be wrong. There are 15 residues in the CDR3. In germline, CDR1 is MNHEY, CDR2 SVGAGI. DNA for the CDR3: TGTGCCAGCAGTGAGACTAGCGGGAGTCGAGAGACCCAGTACTTC. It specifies CASSETSGSRETQYF.

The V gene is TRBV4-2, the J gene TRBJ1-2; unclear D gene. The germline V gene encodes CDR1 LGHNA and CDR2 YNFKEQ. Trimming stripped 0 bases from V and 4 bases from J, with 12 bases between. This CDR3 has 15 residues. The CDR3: CASSQDYGSPYGYTF. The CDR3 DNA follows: TGTGCCAGCAGCCAAGACTACGGGAGCCCCTATGGCTACACCTTC.

DNA of the CDR3: TGCAGCGTGAGGTTTGGAGGCTTTAACGAGCAGTACTTC. It codes for CSVRFGGFNEQYF. The chain has TRBV29-1 and TRBJ2-7, with D perhaps matching TRBD2 (5 bases). From germline, CDR1 is SQVTM and CDR2 ANQGSEA. V was trimmed by 6 bases and J by 5 bases, leaving 17 bases between them. This CDR3 has 13 residues.

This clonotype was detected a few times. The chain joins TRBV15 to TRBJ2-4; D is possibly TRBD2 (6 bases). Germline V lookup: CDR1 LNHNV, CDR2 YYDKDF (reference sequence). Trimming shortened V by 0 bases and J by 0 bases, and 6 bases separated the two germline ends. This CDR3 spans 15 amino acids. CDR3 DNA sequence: TGTGCCACCAGCAGAGAGGGACTAGCCAAAAACATTCAGTACTTC. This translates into CATSREGLAKNIQYF.

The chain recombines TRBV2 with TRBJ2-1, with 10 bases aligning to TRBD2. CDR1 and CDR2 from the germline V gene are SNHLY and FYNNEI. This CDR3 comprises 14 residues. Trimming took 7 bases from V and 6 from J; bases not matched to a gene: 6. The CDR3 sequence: CASNLAGDSNEQFF. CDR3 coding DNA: TGTGCCAGCAATCTAGCGGGAGATAGCAATGAGCAGTTCTTC.

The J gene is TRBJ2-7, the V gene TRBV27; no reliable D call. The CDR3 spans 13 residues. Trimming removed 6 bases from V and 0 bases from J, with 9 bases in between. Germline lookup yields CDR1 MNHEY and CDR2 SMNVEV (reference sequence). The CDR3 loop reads CASREHFSYEQYF. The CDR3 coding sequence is TGTGCCAGCAGGGAGCACTTCTCCTACGAGCAGTACTTC.